A selection of T cell receptor beta chains follows, all from one sample in a study of T cell repertoires in cytomegalovirus infection. TCRdb reprocessed the reads with MiXCR, giving one entry per CDR3 protein. The sample lists 200,000 to 300,000 distinct CDR3 sequences; roughly 6.5% were seen once. The sequencing sample was made of PBMCs. These receptors were collected from a human donor in good health (CMV status not recorded). Some clones in this sample may be carry-over from other donors' samples. Each CDR3 is given with its conserved first and last residue. Each record gives: clone size, V gene, D gene, J gene, CDR3 DNA, CDR3 protein. A D gene is named only where the DNA matches it firmly. Clone size is shown for a subset of rows, as once, few, many or a class of expanded clone.

-	TRBV18	-	TRBJ2-1	TGTGCCAGCTCACTCCTGGCGGGCAGGGTAAGCTCCTACAATGAGCAGTTCTTC	CASSLLAGRVSSYNEQFF
few	TRBV2	TRBD1	TRBJ1-2	TGTGCCAGCCTTAGGGAGACAGGGGATGGCTACACCTTC	CASLRETGDGYTF
many	TRBV29-1	TRBD2	TRBJ2-3	TGCAGCGTTGCGGGGGGTGCAGATACGCAGTATTTT	CSVAGGADTQYF
many	TRBV18	-	TRBJ2-2	TGTGCCAGCTCACCACGGGCAGGAGGGGACACCGGGGAGCTGTTTTTT	CASSPRAGGDTGELFF
-	TRBV28	TRBD2	TRBJ2-3	TGTGCCAGCAGTTTGGCGGGGGGGCCAAGGGCAGATACGCAGTATTTT	CASSLAGGPRADTQYF
many	TRBV5-5	TRBD2	TRBJ2-7	TGTGCCAGCAGGCAGGGACTAGCGGGCGCTTACGAGCAGTACTTC	CASRQGLAGAYEQYF
few	TRBV14	-	TRBJ1-4	TGTGCCAGCAGCCTCGGAAGGAATAATGAAAAACTGTTTTTT	CASSLGRNNEKLFF
few	TRBV20-1	-	TRBJ1-2	TGCAGTGCCCCCCCGCGAAGAGGGGAGGGCTATGGCTACACCTTC	CSAPPRRGEGYGYTF
many	TRBV7-8	TRBD2	TRBJ2-5	TGTGCCAGCAGCTCCGCGGGGGACTTCCAAGAGACCCAGTACTTC	CASSSAGDFQETQYF
many	TRBV29-1	TRBD2	TRBJ2-4	TGCAGCGTTGGGCTGCAACGGGACGGGGGGATTCAGTACTTC	CSVGLQRDGGIQYF
many	TRBV7-2	-	TRBJ1-1	TGTGCCAGTAAGGTTGCGGGGCCTGAAGCTTTCTTT	CASKVAGPEAFF
many	TRBV4-2	-	TRBJ2-3	TGTGCCAGCAGCCAAAAGGGGGAAGCTGGCGATACGCAGTATTTT	CASSQKGEAGDTQYF
many	TRBV5-4	TRBD1	TRBJ2-2	TGTGCCAGCAGCCGTCCGGGACAGGAACCACCCGGGGAGCTGTTTTTT	CASSRPGQEPPGELFF
-	TRBV20-1	-	TRBJ1-1	TGCAGTGCTAGAAAGGGGAAGAACACTGAAGCTTTCTTT	CSARKGKNTEAFF
many	TRBV6-2/TRBV6-3	TRBD2	TRBJ2-1	TGTGCCAGCAGTTACTCGCCTGCCGGGGGGTTGTACAATGAGCAGTTCTTC	CASSYSPAGGLYNEQFF
-	TRBV7-3	-	TRBJ2-1	TGTGCCAGCAGCTCTCTAGCGCGGGCATACAATGAGCAGTTCTTC	CASSSLARAYNEQFF
-	TRBV29-1	-	TRBJ2-5	TGCAGCGTTGAAGTTTGGGACATCCAAGAGACCCAGTACTTC	CSVEVWDIQETQYF
many	TRBV4-1	TRBD1	TRBJ1-1	TGCGCCAGCAGCCAATCGACCCAGGGGGGCACTGAAGCTTTCTTT	CASSQSTQGGTEAFF
many	TRBV6-2/TRBV6-3	-	TRBJ2-2	TGTGCCAGCAGTTATACCTTACTAGTTGGGGAGCTGTTTTTT	CASSYTLLVGELFF
many	TRBV7-2	TRBD1	TRBJ2-7	TGTGCCAGCAGCGCACAGACAGGGGATCTACGCGAGCAGTACTTC	CASSAQTGDLREQYF
many	TRBV7-8	-	TRBJ2-3	TGTGCCAGCAGCTTACGTGACTACTTGCAGTATTTT	CASSLRDYLQYF
-	TRBV5-6	TRBD1	TRBJ1-2	TGTGCCAGCAGCTGGACAGGGGGGTCGGTATTCTATGGCTACACCTTC	CASSWTGGSVFYGYTF
-	TRBV30	TRBD1	TRBJ1-1	TGTGCCTGGAGTTCGACGTACAGGGGGCACACTGAAGCTTTCTTT	CAWSSTYRGHTEAFF
many	TRBV11-2	TRBD1	TRBJ2-5	TGTGCCAGCAGCCGTGGACAGGGTCAGACCCAGTACTTC	CASSRGQGQTQYF
many	TRBV20-1	TRBD2	TRBJ2-3	TGCAGTGCTATAAGTAGCGGGGGTTCCTCCACAGATACGCAGTATTTT	CSAISSGGSSTDTQYF